Included here is one T cell receptor (beta chain) sequence, with context. What it recognizes is unknown. The data originate from a study of cytomegalovirus exposure and HLA in healthy donors. PCR used 60 Vbeta primers and 13 Jbeta primers. In the authors' methods: An analysis that came later counted 80 million or so unique TCR beta chains, roughly 11 million shared. The protocol was immunoSEQ multiplex PCR, while the TCRdb copy is restricted to in-frame clones and leaves out a portion. D and trimming were read from the DNA, whereas the V and J calls and clone size are those reported in that table. The table shows around 150,000 clones, with around 66% occurring only once. Study-wide findings and caveats: The authors confirmed in vitro that a few CMV-associated chains were specific for CMV antigens. Researchers counted around 180 TCR beta chains as cytomegalovirus-associated. V- and J-gene trimming of TCR beta was linked (in a later analysis) to a missense DCLRE1C variant.

The sequence came from a woman between 25 and 40 years old in good health and CMV-seropositive. Sequenced input: PBMCs.

CDR3 region: CASRSGTSGERTDTQYF. CDR3 nucleotide sequence: TGTGCCAGCAGGTCCGGGACTAGCGGGGAACGCACAGATACGCAGTATTTT. The gene calls are TRBV9 and TRBJ2-3; 13 bases line up with TRBD2. The CDR3 extends over 17 amino acids. The J segment lost 1 base and the V segment lost 5 bases, leaving 7 bases of the junction unmatched. Germline V CDR1 and CDR2: SGDLS, YYNGEE.